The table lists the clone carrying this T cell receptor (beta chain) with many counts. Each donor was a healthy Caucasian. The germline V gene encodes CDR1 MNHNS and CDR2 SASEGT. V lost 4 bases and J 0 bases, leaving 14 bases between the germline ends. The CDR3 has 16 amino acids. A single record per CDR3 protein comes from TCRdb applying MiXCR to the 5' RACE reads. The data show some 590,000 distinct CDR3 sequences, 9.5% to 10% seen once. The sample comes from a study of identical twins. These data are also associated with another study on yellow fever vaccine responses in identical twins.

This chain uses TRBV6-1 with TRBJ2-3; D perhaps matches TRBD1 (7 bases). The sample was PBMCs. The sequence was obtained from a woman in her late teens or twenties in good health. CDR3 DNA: TGTGCCAGCAGTGGATCGACAGGGACTAGCACAGATACGCAGTATTTT. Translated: CASSGSTGTSTDTQYF.